These 17 T cell receptor beta chains originate from one sample sequenced in a study of response to subunit inactivated influenza vaccine. TCRdb re-analysed the RT-PCR reads in MiXCR, keeping a single row per CDR3 protein. The table records over 150,000 distinct CDR3 sequences, 9.5% to 13% of them present only once. Sequencing used non-naive T cells sorted from PBMCs, obtained about 40 days after vaccination. These receptors all come from a man aged 50-60 years who received an inactivated influenza vaccine.

This clonotype was counted a few times. The chain combines TRBV18 with TRBJ2-2; no clear D gene. The CDR3 has 17 amino acids. Trimming shortened V by 4 bases and J by 0 bases, and 15 bases separated the two germline ends. Germline assignment: CDR1 KGHSH and CDR2 LQKENI. DNA for the CDR3: TGTGCCAGCTCACAACCACGAGGTGGGACGAACACCGGGGAGCTGTTTTTT. This translates into CASSQPRGGTNTGELFF.

Only a few counts were recorded for this clonotype. The chain couples TRBV20-1 to TRBJ1-2; no reliable D call. Trimming shortened V by 5 bases and J by 4 bases, and 14 bases separated the two germline ends. Germline V gene lookup returns CDR1 DFQATT and CDR2 SNEGSKA (reference sequence). This CDR3 has 13 residues. CDR3 in amino acids: CSAPPGVGYGYTF. CDR3 DNA: TGCAGTGCTCCCCCTGGGGTAGGCTATGGCTACACCTTC.

This clonotype was found a few times. This chain joins TRBV20-1 and TRBJ2-5, with a possible D match to TRBD1 (5 bases). V was clipped by 2 bases and J by 4 bases, with 14 bases between them. The CDR3 has 14 amino acids. Germline CDR1 DFQATT, CDR2 SNEGSKA (reference sequence). The CDR3 DNA follows: TGCAGTGCTAGACCAGCAAATGGGGCAGAGACCCAGTACTTC. This sequence encodes CSARPANGAETQYF.

There are a few counts of this clonotype. V gene TRBV7-2 combines with J gene TRBJ1-1, with D maybe TRBD1 (6 bases). The germline CDR1 and CDR2 sequences are SGHTA and FQGNSA. Between the trimmed V and J ends, which lost 5 bases and 2 bases, there was a span of 18 bases. The CDR3 extends over 16 amino acids. Written as DNA, the CDR3 is TGTGCCAGCAGCCCTATGACGACAGGCAGAAACACTGAAGCTTTCTTT. Translating gives CASSPMTTGRNTEAFF. The variable domain in full, completed from reference TRBV7-2 and TRBJ1-1, reads GAGVSQSPSNKVTEKGKDVELRCDPISGHTALYWYRQSLGQGLEFLIYFQGNSAPDKSGLPSDRFSAERTGGSVSTLTIQRTQQEDSAVYLCASSPMTTGRNTEAFFGQGTRLTVV.

This clonotype was seen repeatedly, ten times or more. This chain connects TRBV9 to TRBJ2-3; D perhaps matches TRBD1 (5 bases). V lost 0 bases to trimming and J lost 5 bases, with 7 bases between them. From germline, CDR1 is SGDLS and CDR2 YYNGEE. This CDR3 region has 13 residues. CDR3 protein: CASSVGQGDTQYF. The CDR3 DNA follows: TGTGCCAGCAGCGTAGGTCAGGGAGATACGCAGTATTTT.

This clonotype was seen a few times. The CDR3 bases are TGTGCCAGCAAGGCGGTGAACACCGGGGAGCTGTTTTTT. It is translated as CASKAVNTGELFF. The chain has TRBV7-9 and TRBJ2-2; D uncertain. The CDR3 extends over 13 amino acids. V gave up 7 bases and J gave up 1 base, with 7 bases separating them. Germline V CDR1 and CDR2: SEHNR, FQNEAQ (reference sequence). Together with reference TRBV7-9 and TRBJ2-2, the CDR3 gives the full variable domain: DTGVSQNPRHKITKRGQNVTFRCDPISEHNRLYWYRQTLGQGPEFLTYFQNEAQLEKSRLLSDRFSAERPKGSFSTLEIQRTEQGDSAMYLCASKAVNTGELFFGEGSRLTVL.

The chain links TRBV6-1 to TRBJ1-5; D call uncertain. Trimming removed 1 base at V and 2 bases at J, with 9 bases between. This CDR3 has 15 residues. CDR1 and CDR2 (germline): MNHNS, SASEGT. CDR3 nucleotides: TGTGCCAGCAGTGAAGGGTTGTACGGCAATCAGCCCCAGCATTTT. It translates to CASSEGLYGNQPQHF.

This clonotype was recorded at least ten times. The rearrangement links TRBV4-3 to TRBJ2-1, with 13 bases identical to TRBD2. After removal of 4 bases from V and 5 bases from J, the junction contained 17 bases not matched to a gene. CDR1 is LGHNA and CDR2 is YSLEER in the germline V gene. The CDR3 covers 20 residues. The CDR3 DNA reads as TGCGCCAGCAGCCCTAGGACTAGCGGGAGAGAAGTGGGTGCTAACAATGAGCAGTTCTTC. It translates to CASSPRTSGREVGANNEQFF.

CDR3 amino acids: CIWDRASGSYEQYF. In DNA form, the CDR3 reads TGCATCTGGGACCGGGCTAGCGGTTCCTACGAGCAGTACTTC. The chain uses TRBV20-1 and TRBJ2-7; 7 bases are a match to TRBD2. Germline V gene data show CDR1 as DFQATT and CDR2 as SNEGSKA (reference sequence). CDR3 size: 14 residues.

This clonotype was counted a few times. The V call is TRBV7-2, the J call TRBJ2-2; perhaps TRBD2 as D (5 bases). The ends were cut back, 5 bases at V and 5 bases at J, with 18 bases in the middle. The CDR3 length is 16 residues. Germline CDR1 reads SGHTA; CDR2 reads FQGNSA. The CDR3 DNA follows: TGTGCCAGCAGCCCAATAGCGCGCATCCTGACCGGGGAGCTGTTTTTT. Its translation is CASSPIARILTGELFF.

The chain employs TRBV18 and TRBJ2-1, with a possible D match to TRBD2 (6 bases). The CDR3 contains 15 residues. CDR1 and CDR2 from the germline V gene are KGHSH and LQKENI. V was cut by 1 base and J by 3 bases, with 10 bases left in between. CDR3 amino acids: CASSPRVADYNEQFF. For the CDR3, the DNA is TGTGCCAGCTCACCACGGGTAGCGGACTACAATGAGCAGTTCTTC.

This clonotype was picked up many times. The chain is built from TRBV7-9 and TRBJ2-1, with 9 bases aligning to TRBD2. Germline values: CDR1 SEHNR, CDR2 FQNEAQ (reference sequence). The V and J ends lost 6 bases and 5 bases, in that order; junction bases with no gene match: 11. The CDR3 is 16 residues long. CDR3 loop: CASRGSGTSFHNEQFF. The DNA for the CDR3 is TGTGCCAGCAGGGGTTCCGGGACTAGCTTCCACAATGAGCAGTTCTTC.

The chain carries TRBV2 and TRBJ2-1, with D unresolved. Germline CDR1 SNHLY, CDR2 FYNNEI. With 4 bases removed from V and 5 bases from J, the gap between germline ends came to 6 bases. The CDR3 has 12 amino acids. CDR3 loop: CASSVMNNEQFF. CDR3 nucleotide sequence: TGTGCCAGCAGTGTCATGAACAATGAGCAGTTCTTC.

V usage is TRBV20-1 and J usage is TRBJ1-4; 8 bases are shared with TRBD1. From germline, CDR1 is DFQATT and CDR2 SNEGSKA (reference sequence). V lost 1 base and J lost 10; bases outside the gene matches: 8. This CDR3 comprises 14 residues. CDR3 residues: CSARAPDREGKLFF. CDR3 nucleotides: TGCAGTGCTAGAGCTCCGGACAGGGAGGGAAAACTGTTTTTT.

As DNA, the CDR3 is TGTGCCAGCAGCTTTGCCGGGTCCAATGAGCAGTTCTTC. Its protein is CASSFAGSNEQFF. The V call is TRBV7-9, the J call TRBJ2-1; D is unresolved. This CDR3 comprises 13 residues. Trimming removed 3 bases at V and 6 bases at J, with 9 bases between. CDR1 is SEHNR, CDR2 FQNEAQ, per germline (reference sequence).

This clonotype was seen repeatedly, ten times or more. The gene calls are TRBV3-1 and TRBJ2-2; D gene ambiguous. V was cut by 4 bases and J by 4 bases, with 4 bases left in between. The CDR3 covers 12 residues. Germline CDR1 reads LGHDT; CDR2 reads YNNKEL (reference sequence). The CDR3 DNA follows: TGTGCCAGCAGCCGTGGCACCGGGGAGCTGTTTTTT. Its translation: CASSRGTGELFF.

The chain recombines TRBV5-1 with TRBJ1-3; D remains unclear. In germline, CDR1 is SGHRS, CDR2 YFSETQ. V was clipped by 0 bases and J by 0 bases, with 4 bases between them. The CDR3 sequence is 14 residues long. CDR3 in DNA: TGCGCCAGCAGCTTGGGGGTCTCTGGAAACACCATATATTTT. Encoded protein: CASSLGVSGNTIYF.